This T cell receptor (beta chain) was recorded in a study of T cell changes during pregnancy in multiple sclerosis. The CDR3 is 16 residues long. The V gene's germline CDR1 is LNHDA and CDR2 SQIVND (reference sequence). V was clipped by 5 bases and J by 1 base; unmatched bases: 8. This table comes from immunoSEQ multiplex PCR, and its TCRdb copy is limited to in-frame clones, with some not included. The sample holds 57,000 or so clones; around 90% are singletons and the top ten take 1.3%. The source is a female donor with multiple sclerosis, enrolled in a pregnancy study. V usage is TRBV19 and J usage is TRBJ2-7; 10 bases align to TRBD1. The sequencing here drew on peripheral blood, taken in the second trimester of pregnancy. CDR3 bases: TGTGCCAGTAGTTTGCGACAGGGGGCCAAATCCTACGAGCAGTACTTC. This encodes CASSLRQGAKSYEQYF.